The 32 T cell receptor beta chains presented below share a single source sample, sequenced in a study of spatial heterogeneity in lung cancer. Time point specified: sample taken at primary tumor resection. No cells were sorted before sequencing. The whole RNA sequenced was extracted from tumor, nontumor lung or frozen PBMC. TCRdb ran MiXCR on the 5' RACE reads and lists one entry per CDR3 protein. The sample has about 75,000 distinct CDR3 sequences, less than 15% seen once. The sequenced sample was PBMCs, obtained at surgery. These receptors were taken from a male donor with early-stage non-small cell lung cancer.

The rearrangement joins TRBV11-2 to TRBJ1-1, with TRBD1 matching 8 bases. V was pared by 5 bases and J by 0 bases, with 5 bases of the junction left unmatched. Germline CDR1 SGHAT, CDR2 FQNNGV. This CDR3 has 15 amino acids. CDR3 protein: CASSGQGFMNTEAFF. The DNA for the CDR3 is TGTGCCAGCAGCGGACAGGGCTTTATGAACACTGAAGCTTTCTTT.

This clonotype has ten or more counts. The chain has TRBV5-1 and TRBJ2-6; 11 bases align to TRBD1. The CDR3 totals 18 residues. The trim removed 4 bases at V and 4 bases at J, leaving 10 bases unmatched. The germline V gene has CDR1 SGHRS and CDR2 YFSETQ. The CDR3 region is CASSTTGTGGKGANVLTF. The CDR3 nucleotides are TGCGCCAGCAGCACGACCGGGACAGGGGGTAAAGGGGCCAACGTCCTGACTTTC.

This clonotype came up a few times. The genes are TRBV7-9 and TRBJ1-2, with 9 nucleotides matching TRBD1. V shed 5 bases and J 5 bases; nucleotides not matched to a gene: 12. This CDR3 contains 16 residues. Germline V gene lookup returns CDR1 SEHNR and CDR2 FQNEAQ (reference sequence). CDR3: CASSGSTGGLPYGYTF. The CDR3 DNA reads as TGTGCCAGCAGCGGTTCGACAGGGGGGCTCCCGTATGGCTACACCTTC.

For this clonotype: With a much larger clone just one base away, this may be a read error. The chain's CDR3 is CASSRAGGPVEQFF. CDR3 coding DNA: TGTGCCAGCAGCCGAGCGGGAGGCCCCGTGGAGCAGTTCTTC. The rearrangement links TRBV3-1 to TRBJ2-1; 9 bases align to TRBD2. The CDR3 has 14 amino acids. The J segment lost 10 bases and the V segment lost 4 bases, leaving 8 bases of the junction unmatched. Germline CDR1 LGHDT, CDR2 YNNKEL (reference sequence).

This clonotype was seen a few times. The chain has TRBV29-1 and TRBJ2-1, with TRBD1 matching over 7 bases. The CDR3 has 11 residues. Losses at the gene ends were 8 bases for V and 10 bases for J; bases not matched to a gene: 8. Germline V gives CDR1 SQVTM, CDR2 ANQGSEA. As DNA, the CDR3 is TGCAGCCCTCGACAGGGCATGGAGCAGTTCTTC. Amino acids: CSPRQGMEQFF.

This clonotype appeared a few times. The V gene is TRBV18, the J gene TRBJ2-3, with D possibly matching TRBD1 (6 bases). With 3 bases removed from V and 0 bases from J, the gap between germline ends came to 10 bases. Germline V lookup: CDR1 KGHSH, CDR2 LQKENI. The CDR3 covers 15 residues. CDR3 amino acids: CASSPKQGSTDTQYF. As DNA, the CDR3 is TGTGCCAGCTCACCGAAACAGGGAAGCACAGATACGCAGTATTTT. The variable domain in full, completed from reference TRBV18 and TRBJ2-3, reads NAGVMQNPRHLVRRRGQEARLRCSPMKGHSHVYWYRQLPEEGLKFMVYLQKENIIDESGMPKERFSAEFPKEGPSILRIQQVVRGDSAAYFCASSPKQGSTDTQYFGPGTRLTVL.

In regard to this clonotype: Possible read error: a much larger clone is one base away. The CDR3 region has the DNA TGTGCCAGCAACACTCCCGGGACTGGGCACTACGAGCAGTACTTC. Protein sequence: CASNTPGTGHYEQYF. The chain is built from TRBV6-5 and TRBJ2-7, with TRBD2 as a possible D gene (6 bases). The CDR3 consists of 15 residues. Germline V gives CDR1 MNHEY, CDR2 SVGAGI. With 7 bases removed from V and 3 bases from J, the gap between germline ends came to 19 bases.

In its sample, this clonotype was seen a few times. This chain links TRBV7-9 with TRBJ2-6; weak D call: TRBD1 (6 bases). The CDR3 sequence is 19 residues long. Trimming stripped 7 bases from V and 0 bases from J, with 22 bases between. Germline CDR1 and CDR2: SEHNR and FQNEAQ (reference sequence). CDR3 amino acids: CASNNPLGQKTSGANVLTF. The CDR3 DNA reads TGTGCCAGCAATAATCCTCTTGGACAGAAAACCTCTGGGGCCAACGTCCTGACTTTC.

The sample holds a few counts of this clonotype. The chain joins TRBV12-5 to TRBJ2-5; TRBD1 is a possible D gene (5 bases). Germline CDR1 is LGHNT and CDR2 is FRNRAP. V was pared by 6 bases and J by 4 bases, with 15 bases between. This CDR3 is 14 amino acids long. The CDR3 loop is CASGNPGRAETQYF. CDR3 bases: TGTGCTAGTGGCAACCCGGGCAGGGCAGAGACCCAGTACTTC.

This clonotype has at least ten counts. The chain links TRBV5-1 to TRBJ1-2, with 7 bases identical to TRBD1. CDR1 SGHRS and CDR2 YFSETQ come from the germline V gene. V shed 0 bases, J shed 4 bases, and the junction held 3 bases outside the gene matches. This CDR3 has 14 amino acids. In DNA form, the CDR3 reads TGCGCCAGCAGCTTGGAGGGGGCGAGCTATGGCTACACCTTC. Its translation is CASSLEGASYGYTF.

The rearrangement uses TRBV12-3 or TRBV12-4 and TRBJ1-4; D unclear. The CDR3 contains 14 residues. Trimming removed 8 bases from V and 0 bases from J, with 10 bases in between. CDR3 DNA sequence: TGTGCCAGCGGCTCAGGCACAACTAATGAAAAACTGTTTTTT. Its translation: CASGSGTTNEKLFF.

This clonotype was picked up a small number of times. The J gene is TRBJ1-5, the V gene TRBV20-1; 8 bases are a match to TRBD1. V shed 5 bases, J shed 4 bases, and the junction held 10 bases outside the gene matches. Per the germline V gene, CDR1 is DFQATT and CDR2 is SNEGSKA (reference sequence). The CDR3 is made up of 15 amino acids. The CDR3 loop is CSAPTTGALNQPQHF. As DNA, the CDR3 is TGCAGTGCTCCCACGACAGGGGCCTTAAATCAGCCCCAGCATTTT.

This clonotype has at least ten counts. This rearrangement joins TRBV6-1 to TRBJ2-4; D not resolved. Germline V gene data show CDR1 as MNHNS and CDR2 as SASEGT. Trimming cost V 7 bases and J 6 bases, with 10 bases left between them. This CDR3 region has 12 residues. In DNA, the CDR3 is TGTGCCAGCACTACGCTGGGAAACATTCAGTACTTC. It codes for CASTTLGNIQYF.

This clonotype came up many times. The chain has TRBV25-1 and TRBJ2-5, with unresolved D. CDR3 size: 15 residues. CDR1 and CDR2 from the germline V gene are MGHDK and SYGVNS. V dropped 1 base and J dropped 4 bases, with 13 bases sitting between them. The CDR3 protein is CASSELRATGETQYF. As DNA, the CDR3 is TGTGCCAGCAGTGAATTACGAGCGACGGGAGAGACCCAGTACTTC.

J is TRBJ2-3 and V is TRBV12-3 or TRBV12-4, with 8 nucleotides matching TRBD2. This CDR3 is 17 amino acids long. Losses at the gene ends were 4 bases for V and 1 base for J; bases not matched to a gene: 10. The CDR3 coding sequence is TGTGCCAGCAGTTCCCGCGGGAGGACCTTGGGCACAGATACGCAGTATTTT. Protein product: CASSSRGRTLGTDTQYF.

This clonotype has a count of ten or more. The chain uses TRBV28 and TRBJ1-3, with no clear D. CDR1 MDHEN and CDR2 SYDVKM come from the germline V gene. This CDR3 has 12 amino acids. V was cut by 8 bases and J by 2 bases, with 7 bases left in between. Written as DNA, the CDR3 is TGTGCCAGCCGGGGTCCTGGAAACACCATATATTTT. Translated: CASRGPGNTIYF.

This clonotype has at least ten counts. V is TRBV29-1 and J is TRBJ2-7; D is uncertain. The germline V and J ends were trimmed by 5 bases and 3 bases, with 8 bases remaining between them. The CDR3 runs to 11 residues. Germline V gene data show CDR1 as SQVTM and CDR2 as ANQGSEA. For the CDR3, the DNA is TGCAGCGTTAGGCAACACTACGAGCAGTACTTC. Translation: CSVRQHYEQYF.

In this sample, this clonotype turned up a few times. The J gene is TRBJ1-5, the V gene TRBV20-1; 7 nucleotides agree with TRBD1. This CDR3 contains 16 residues. V gave up 0 bases and J gave up 6 bases; unmatched junction bases: 11. The germline V gene has CDR1 DFQATT and CDR2 SNEGSKA (reference sequence). DNA of the CDR3: TGCAGTGCTAGAGATGTTTGGGACAGTAGTATTCAGCCCCAGCATTTT. Its translation is CSARDVWDSSIQPQHF.

This clonotype was seen more than once but under ten times. This chain links TRBV28 with TRBJ2-7; possible D gene TRBD1, 5 bases. Germline V gene lookup returns CDR1 MDHEN and CDR2 SYDVKM. This CDR3 is 13 amino acids long. V was pared by 6 bases and J by 6 bases, with 15 bases between. The DNA for the CDR3 is TGTGCCAGCAGCCGATGGACACGAGGCGAGCAGTACTTC. Protein sequence: CASSRWTRGEQYF.

This clonotype showed up just a few times. CDR3 nucleotide sequence: TGTGCCAGCAGCCAAGGAGCGGGAGGGCCCACAGATACGCAGTATTTT. It is translated as CASSQGAGGPTDTQYF. The rearrangement joins TRBV7-3 to TRBJ2-3, with 10 bases matching TRBD2. Germline loops: CDR1 SGHTA, CDR2 FQGTGA. This CDR3 has 16 amino acids. V was clipped by 5 bases and J by 2 bases; unmatched bases: 7.

V usage is TRBV12-3 or TRBV12-4 and J usage is TRBJ2-1; perhaps TRBD2 as D (5 bases). Trimming took off 2 bases at V and 7 bases at J, with 15 bases between the two ends. The CDR3 is made up of 15 amino acids. The chain's CDR3 is CASSLLVGVGNEQFF. DNA for the CDR3: TGTGCCAGCAGTTTATTGGTGGGAGTGGGAAATGAGCAGTTCTTC.

The genes are TRBV5-1 and TRBJ2-3; D uncertain. The V and J ends lost 2 bases and 0 bases respectively, with 16 bases between them. This CDR3 is built from 17 residues. Germline CDR1 is SGHRS and CDR2 is YFSETQ. CDR3 sequence: CASSFPLDPRSTDTQYF. In DNA form, the CDR3 reads TGCGCCAGCAGCTTCCCTCTAGACCCCCGAAGCACAGATACGCAGTATTTT.

This clonotype was counted between two and nine times. The V gene is TRBV6-1, the J gene TRBJ2-2; 12 bases map to TRBD1. Germline loops: CDR1 MNHNS, CDR2 SASEGT. The CDR3 contains 16 residues. The trim removed 7 bases at V and 7 bases at J, leaving 10 bases unmatched. The CDR3, as DNA: TGTGCCAGCAACGACCCGGGACAGGGGGCGATCGGGGAGCTGTTTTTT. The encoded protein is CASNDPGQGAIGELFF.

This clonotype was seen many times. The rearrangement links TRBV11-1 to TRBJ1-5; D is undetermined. The V gene lost 5 bases and the J gene lost 4 bases, with 9 bases spanning the gap. Germline values: CDR1 SGHAT, CDR2 FQDESV (reference sequence). The CDR3 sequence is 13 residues long. This CDR3 reads CASSLGRNQPQHF. CDR3 DNA: TGTGCCAGCAGCCTGGGGAGGAATCAGCCCCAGCATTTT.

This clonotype appeared a few times. V gene TRBV5-1 combines with J gene TRBJ2-1, with 9 bases fitting TRBD1. The CDR3 consists of 17 residues. Germline V gene sequence: CDR1 SGHRS, CDR2 YFSETQ. After removal of 4 bases from V and 7 bases from J, the junction contained 15 bases not matched to a gene. DNA of the CDR3: TGCGCCAGCAGCCATGGGACAGGGAAGATCTCCCTGAATGAGCAGTTCTTC. Translated: CASSHGTGKISLNEQFF.

The chain carries TRBV9 and TRBJ2-3, with a weak D call TRBD2 (6 bases). The germline gives CDR1 SGDLS, CDR2 YYNGEE. V was trimmed by 4 bases and J by 3 bases, leaving 12 bases between them. The CDR3 is made up of 14 amino acids. The CDR3 spells CASSPRLETDTQYF. DNA for the CDR3: TGTGCCAGCAGCCCGCGACTAGAAACAGATACGCAGTATTTT. The variable domain in full, completed from reference TRBV9 and TRBJ2-3, reads DSGVTQTPKHLITATGQRVTLRCSPRSGDLSVYWYQQSLDQGLQFLIQYYNGEERAKGNILERFSAQQFPDLHSELNLSSLELGDSALYFCASSPRLETDTQYFGPGTRLTVL.

The chain recombines TRBV2 with TRBJ2-5; no clear D. CDR1 and CDR2 from the germline V gene are SNHLY and FYNNEI. This CDR3 spans 15 amino acids. V was pared by 3 bases and J by 0 bases, with 11 bases between. The CDR3 here is CASSDVYGYQETQYF. For the CDR3, the DNA is TGTGCCAGCAGTGACGTTTATGGGTACCAAGAGACCCAGTACTTC. The variable domain in full, completed from reference TRBV2 and TRBJ2-5, reads EPEVTQTPSHQVTQMGQEVILRCVPISNHLYFYWYRQILGQKVEFLVSFYNNEISEKSEIFDDQFSVERPDGSNFTLKIRSTKLEDSAMYFCASSDVYGYQETQYFGPGTRLLVL.

Notes on this clonotype: This may stem from a read error, because a much larger clone lies one nucleotide away. The chain recombines TRBV5-4 with TRBJ2-5; 7 positions agree with TRBD1. This CDR3 spans 13 amino acids. CDR1 SGHNT and CDR2 YYREEE come from the germline V gene (reference sequence). The CDR3 here is CASFRDSQESQYF. In DNA, the CDR3 is TGTGCCAGCTTCCGGGACAGCCAAGAGTCCCAGTACTTC.

This sequence joins TRBV5-1 and TRBJ2-1; TRBD2 aligns across 7 bases. This CDR3 is built from 15 residues. The germline V gene has CDR1 SGHRS and CDR2 YFSETQ. The V segment lost 2 bases and the J segment 8 bases; nucleotides outside the gene matches: 10. This chain's CDR3 is CASSLVAGNTHEQFF. The CDR3 DNA sequence: TGCGCCAGCAGCTTAGTAGCGGGTAACACCCATGAGCAGTTCTTC.

This clonotype was counted many times. This sequence joins TRBV5-1 and TRBJ1-2, with 12 bases fitting TRBD1. The CDR3 is 14 amino acids. Germline V gene data show CDR1 as SGHRS and CDR2 as YFSETQ. J gave up 7 bases and V 1 base, and 2 bases lay outside the gene matches. The CDR3 loop is CASSLLGQGAGYTF. CDR3 nucleotides: TGCGCCAGCAGCTTGCTGGGACAGGGGGCTGGCTACACCTTC.

This clonotype was seen more than once but under ten times. The V and J genes are TRBV5-1 and TRBJ2-2; tentative D call: TRBD1 (6 bases). CDR3 length: 17 amino acids. V dropped 1 base and J dropped 4 bases, with 17 bases sitting between them. Germline lookup yields CDR1 SGHRS and CDR2 YFSETQ. CDR3 in DNA: TGCGCCAGCAGCTTGCCCAAACCAGGGGCGGGCACCGGGGAGCTGTTTTTT. Its translation: CASSLPKPGAGTGELFF.

This clonotype was detected a few times. Written as DNA, the CDR3 is TGTGCCAGCAGCGTAGGAGCAGGTGGGGAGACCCAGTACTTC. Its translation is CASSVGAGGETQYF. The V and J genes are TRBV9 and TRBJ2-5, with D unresolved. This CDR3 has 14 residues. CDR1 SGDLS and CDR2 YYNGEE come from the germline V gene. Trimming took off 0 bases at V and 5 bases at J, with 11 bases between the two ends.